The clone carrying this T cell receptor (beta chain) was seen a handful of times. Its antigen is unknown. The record originates from a study of breast tumors, draining lymph nodes, adjacent tissues. Study-wide points: The data were judged consistent with most tumor T cells coming from lymph node and expanding in tumor. Tumors had less TCR diversity than lymph nodes, more than nontumor tissue. Data only fit, rather than demonstrated, lymph node origin of most tumor T cells.

TCRdb processed the multiplex PCR reads anew with MiXCR; each CDR3 protein has one entry. The data contain around 130,000 distinct CDR3 sequences, 21% of them singletons. Germline V gives CDR1 LNHDA, CDR2 SQIVND (reference sequence). V lost 5 bases to trimming and J lost 6 bases; unmatched junction nucleotides: 3. The CDR3 covers 14 residues. The lymph nodes were axillary draining lymph nodes from breast cancer patients. The specimen sequenced was axillary lymph node tissue. This clonotype was sampled from a female donor with breast cancer. Some clones in this sample may be carry-over from other donors' samples. The chain combines TRBV19 with TRBJ2-4; 11 nucleotides match TRBD2. In nucleotides, the CDR3 is TGTGCCAGTAGTGCGGGACTAGCGGTAAACATTCAGTACTTC. It specifies CASSAGLAVNIQYF.